Included here is one T cell receptor (beta chain) sequence, with context. The record originates from a study of blood T cell repertoires in COVID-19. Study-level information: Both acute and convalescent COVID-19 samples were obtained from the United States, Italy and Spain. PBMCs, B-cell-depleted T cells, or T cells provided the cDNA or gDNA that made up the material.

Germline CDR1 reads SGHDT; CDR2 reads YYEEEE. V trimming: 2 bases; J trimming: 4 bases; junction bases outside the gene matches: 9. This CDR3 has 17 amino acids. In the original analysis: Reference gene primer amplification gave nucleated cell count estimates. TCRdb keeps only in-frame clones here, not all; method: immunoSEQ multiplex PCR. D and trimming come from the DNA, and the V and J calls and clone size come from that table. Of some 290,000 clones in the sample, approximately 87% are singletons; the top ten hold roughly 4.6%. The chain uses TRBV5-6 and TRBJ2-3; 11 bases are a match to TRBD2. The sequenced material came from peripheral blood. This TCR derives from a man in his 60s who had recovered from COVID-19. CDR3 in amino acids: CASSFGTSGPRADTQYF. DNA of the CDR3: TGTGCCAGCAGCTTTGGGACTAGCGGACCCAGGGCAGATACGCAGTATTTT.